The present TCR beta chain was sequenced within a study of OX40 agonist ivuxolimab in advanced cancers. At the level of the study: A male proportion of 82.7% was recorded, with mean age approximately 57 years and range about 20 to 79. It was permissible to have had prior anti-PD-1, anti-PD-L1 or anti-CTLA-4 therapy, and under 45% had some. General study results and limits: CD4+ T cells averaged fewer expanded clones than CD8+ T cells.

Here immunoSEQ multiplex PCR was the method, and the copy in TCRdb shows in-frame clones only, minus some. The table lists more than 55,000 clones, roughly 90% of them singletons, with roughly 1.1% in the top ten. V was cut by 4 bases and J by 6 bases, with 8 bases left in between. The CDR3 length is 11 residues. Germline V gene sequence: CDR1 SGHRS, CDR2 YFSETQ. Concerning this clone: Its cognate antigen is unknown.

V is TRBV5-1 and J is TRBJ2-7, with D maybe TRBD1 (5 bases). The sample was CD4+ or CD8+ T cells sorted from blood, taken in a trial of the OX40 agonist ivuxolimab. This TCR was sampled from an adult with an advanced solid tumor such as melanoma, head and neck, liver or kidney cancer. In DNA form, the CDR3 reads TGCGCCAGCAGCCCGGACATCGAGCAGTACTTC. Translation: CASSPDIEQYF.